This TCR beta chain was documented in a study of shared clonotypes between healthy human individuals. On this clone: The target antigen is unknown.

Only CD45RO-negative cells positively selected for CCR7 counted as naive CD8 cells, so terminally differentiated effector memory CD45RA+ cells were excluded. The study enrolled healthy HIV-negative adults without recent acute infections or vaccinations as donors. Repertoires were generated with immunoSEQ multiplex PCR, while TCRdb's copy carries only in-frame clones and drops some. The sample consists of hundreds of thousands of clones, about 98% of them appearing once. Trimming removed 6 bases from V and 5 bases from J; junction bases left unmatched: 6. This CDR3 is built from 13 residues. Germline V gene lookup returns CDR1 MDHEN and CDR2 SYDVKM. Study results and limitations: Depth was large, yet rarefaction showed that sorted-subset sequencing was incomplete.

This clonotype was obtained from a man aged 25 to 45 in good health. The specimen sequenced was naive CD8+ T cells sorted from blood. V and J are TRBV28 and TRBJ2-7; 8 nucleotides match TRBD2. The CDR3 DNA follows: TGTGCCAGCAGCCGGACTAGCTTAGACGAGCAGTACTTC. Amino acid sequence: CASSRTSLDEQYF.